This T cell receptor (beta chain) was found in a study of blood T cell repertoires in COVID-19. Across the study: Sites across the United States, Italy and Spain contributed samples from acute and convalescent COVID-19. From T cells, B-cell-depleted T cells, or PBMCs came the material, which was cDNA or gDNA.

The authors' processing: Amplification from reference gene primers served as the basis for estimated nucleated cell counts. Profiling relied on immunoSEQ multiplex PCR, and the TCRdb table lists in-frame clones only, not all of them. That table furnishes V, J and clone size, whereas the DNA furnished D and trimming. Of around 18,000 clones listed, about four fifths are singletons. The TCR comes from a man older than 75 with acute or convalescent COVID-19. The sequencing sample was made of peripheral blood.

CDR3 amino acids: CASSLGSAGGPYEQYF. CDR3 coding DNA: TGTGCCAGCAGCTTAGGGTCGGCAGGGGGTCCCTACGAGCAGTACTTC. J is TRBJ2-7 and V is TRBV7-6; 7 nucleotides match TRBD1. Germline V gives CDR1 SGHVS, CDR2 FNYEAQ. V trimming: 1 base; J trimming: 2 bases; junction bases outside the gene matches: 8. CDR3 length: 16 residues.